Following are 8 T cell receptor beta chains from one sample sequenced in a study of blood T cell repertoires in COVID-19 (dated by TCRdb to about 2020). Libraries were prepared through the immunoSEQ multiplex PCR assay. TCRdb's version of the immuneACCESS table is confined to in-frame rearrangements and falls short of the full clone set. An unresolved V gene accounts for under half of the shortfall where checked; the remainder is of unknown origin. The sample includes roughly 76,000 clones, with roughly nine tenths observed a single time. The ten largest clones add up to over 1.2% of the sample. The source material was peripheral blood. These receptors were collected from a man between 45 and 60 years old with acute or convalescent COVID-19.

The chain links TRBV21-1 to TRBJ2-5; the table's D call, TRBD1, has no DNA check behind it. TRBV21-1 is marked as a pseudogene. CDR3 length: 16 residues. In DNA form, the CDR3 reads TGTGCCAGCAGCAAGGGGAAGAGTGGGGCCAGGGAGACCCAGTACTTC. Its translation: CASSKGKSGARETQYF.

For the CDR3, the DNA is TGTGCCAGCCCGGGGAACGAAGGAGTAACCGGGGAGCTGTTTTTT. This translates into CASPGNEGVTGELFF. The rearrangement links TRBV6-5 to TRBJ2-2; D perhaps matches TRBD2 (5 bases). The germline V and J ends were trimmed by 8 bases and 5 bases, with 18 bases remaining between them. CDR1 is MNHEY and CDR2 is SVGAGI in the germline V gene. The CDR3 contains 15 residues.

This clone was seen just once. This chain uses TRBV28 with TRBJ2-7, with TRBD1 matching 7 bases. CDR3 length equals 15 residues. Losses at the gene ends were 6 bases for V and 0 bases for J; bases not matched to a gene: 8. The germline gives CDR1 MDHEN, CDR2 SYDVKM. The CDR3 DNA reads TGTGCCAGCAGCCAAGGGGGCACAGACTCCTACGAGCAGTACGTC. Translation gives CASSQGGTDSYEQYV.

This clone was seen only once. The chain couples TRBV7-9 to TRBJ2-3, with D maybe TRBD2 (6 bases). The ends were cut back, 0 bases at V and 3 bases at J, with 7 bases in the middle. The germline CDR1 and CDR2 sequences are SEHNR and FQNEAQ (reference sequence). CDR3 length: 14 amino acids. The CDR3 DNA reads as TGTGCCAGCAGCTTAGCCGGGACTACAGATACGCAGTATTTT. It specifies CASSLAGTTDTQYF.

V usage is TRBV6-5 and J usage is TRBJ2-7; 7 bases map to TRBD2. J gave up 6 bases and V 2 bases, and 13 bases lay outside the gene matches. The CDR3 sequence is 16 residues long. CDR1 MNHEY and CDR2 SVGAGI come from the germline V gene. This CDR3 reads CASSYTRGGAAAEQYF. The CDR3, as DNA: TGTGCCAGCAGTTACACCCGGGGAGGGGCGGCGGCCGAGCAGTACTTC.

J is TRBJ2-7 and V is TRBV28; 7 bases align to TRBD1. The CDR3 has 14 residues. Looked up from germline, CDR1 is MDHEN and CDR2 is SYDVKM. The V and J ends lost 4 bases and 4 bases, in that order; junction bases with no gene match: 7. CDR3 bases: TGTGCCAGCAGTTCAACGACAGGGAGTTACGAGCAGTACGTC. It encodes CASSSTTGSYEQYV.

The rearrangement joins TRBV7-9 to TRBJ2-3; D uncertain. CDR3 length: 16 residues. The germline V gene encodes CDR1 SEHNR and CDR2 FQNEAQ (reference sequence). Trimming took off 5 bases at V and 4 bases at J, with 19 bases between the two ends. This chain's CDR3 is CASSPSPSSSPDTQYF. DNA of the CDR3: TGTGCCAGCAGCCCGAGCCCTTCCTCCTCTCCAGATACGCAGTATTTT.

The chain recombines TRBV6-1 with TRBJ1-4; a possible D gene is TRBD1 (6 bases). The CDR3 extends over 15 amino acids. CDR1 and CDR2 (germline): MNHNS, SASEGT. Trimming removed 2 bases from V and 6 bases from J, with 13 bases in between. The CDR3 coding sequence is TGTGCCAGCAGTGAACCGGGACACCCTGATGAAAAACTGTTTTTT. Translation: CASSEPGHPDEKLFF.